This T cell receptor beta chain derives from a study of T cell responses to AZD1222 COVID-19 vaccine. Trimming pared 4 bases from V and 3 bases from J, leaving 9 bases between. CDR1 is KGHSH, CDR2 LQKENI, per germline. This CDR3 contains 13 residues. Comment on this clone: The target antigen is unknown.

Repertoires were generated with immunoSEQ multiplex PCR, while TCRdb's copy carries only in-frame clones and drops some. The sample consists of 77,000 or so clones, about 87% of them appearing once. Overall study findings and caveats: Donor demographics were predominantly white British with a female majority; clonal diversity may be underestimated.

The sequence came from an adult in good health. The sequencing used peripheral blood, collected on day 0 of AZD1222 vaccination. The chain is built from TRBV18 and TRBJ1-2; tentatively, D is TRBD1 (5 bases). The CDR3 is CASSQGSDYGYTF. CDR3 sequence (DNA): TGTGCCAGCTCACAGGGGTCGGACTATGGCTACACCTTC.